The TCR beta chain under discussion was sequenced for a study of blood T cell repertoires in COVID-19 (dated by TCRdb to the early 2020s). Describing the broader study: Samples from collaborators originated in the United States, Italy and Spain and spanned both the acute and convalescent phases of COVID-19. The prospective study material was composed of cDNA or gDNA derived from T cells, B-cell-depleted T cells, or PBMCs. Deeply sampled blood TCRbeta repertoires from subjects exposed to, actively infected with, or recovered from COVID-19 were included in the dataset. The repertoires were made available in a free public database intended to serve as a resource for research on the immune response to SARS-CoV-2. The samples were drawn from the first 160 participants of the ongoing ImmuneRACE study and from some 1,300 subjects provided by 6 global collaborators. Sample metadata almost always included a de-identified subject ID, COVID-19 status, age in years and sex. Where HLA class I and class II types were available, the types were taken from metadata supplied by the sample provider, not from assay-based typing. What the research found in general, with its limitations: How much clinical and demographic metadata was included differed by source and by participant, and the metadata was provided uncurated.

TCRbeta CDR3 regions were amplified from genomic DNA by means of the immunoSEQ Assay, a bias-controlled multiplex PCR. As for the authors' bioinformatics: Nucleated cell counts per sample were estimated from amplification of reference gene primers within the assay. Sequence reads were collapsed and filtered to measure the absolute abundance of every unique TCRbeta CDR3 rearrangement. For each sample, productive Simpson clonality was calculated as the square root of Simpson's diversity index over productive rearrangements. TCRdb stores this immuneACCESS table with in-frame sequences only. Part of the clones is absent; in the studies checked, under half of the shortfall reflects unresolved V genes, and no reason is known for the rest. That table furnishes V, J and clone size, whereas the DNA furnished D and trimming. The sample table contains 180,000 or so clones; only one count was recorded for 80% to 90% of them. The ten largest clonotypes hold around 8.2% of the sample.

This clone was picked up a small number of times. Its antigen is currently not known. Base quality data are lacking; no much larger clone is found one base away. The collaborating institutions used their own protocols to collect whole blood in K2EDTA tubes. Collaborator samples were shipped for TCRbeta analysis as frozen whole blood, isolated PBMCs, or DNA extracted from either sample type. Counted from cysteine to phenylalanine, this CDR3 has 16 amino acids. Of all the DNA, just the CDR3 is kept, 48 bases in frame from base 1. Clipping removes 3 bases from V and 2 bases from J, with 7 as the unmatched junction base count. CDR1 LGHDT and CDR2 YNNKEL are derived from the germline V gene (reference sequence).

Input material: peripheral blood. The V and J segments used are TRBV3-1 (or the pseudogene TRBV3-2) and TRBJ1-3, with 7 central nucleotides matching TRBD1. The TCR comes from a man aged 55 to 69 with acute or convalescent COVID-19. This receptor carries the CDR3 CASSQRQGFAGNTIYF. Here is the DNA: TGTGCCAGCAGCCAGAGACAGGGATTCGCTGGAAACACCATATATTTT.